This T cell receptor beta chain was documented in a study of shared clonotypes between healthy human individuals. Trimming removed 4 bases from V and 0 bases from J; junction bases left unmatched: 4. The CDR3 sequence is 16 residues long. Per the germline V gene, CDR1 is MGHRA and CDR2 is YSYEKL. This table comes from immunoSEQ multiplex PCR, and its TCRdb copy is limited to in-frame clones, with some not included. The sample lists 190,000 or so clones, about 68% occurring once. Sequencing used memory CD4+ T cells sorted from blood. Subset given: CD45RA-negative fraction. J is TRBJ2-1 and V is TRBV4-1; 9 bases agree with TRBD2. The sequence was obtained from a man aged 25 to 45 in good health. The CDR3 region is CASSPVSGSSYNEQFF. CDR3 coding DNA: TGCGCCAGCAGCCCAGTTAGCGGGAGCTCCTACAATGAGCAGTTCTTC.